This TCR beta chain was profiled in a study of response to subunit inactivated influenza vaccine. Study-level points and caveats: Each seasonal flu vaccination may recruit only limited new T cells, authors suggested.

A single record per CDR3 protein comes from TCRdb applying MiXCR to the RT-PCR reads. The sample has a few hundred thousand distinct CDR3 sequences, roughly a fifth seen once; the top ten hold roughly a tenth. The CDR3 extends over 18 amino acids. CDR1 and CDR2 from the germline V gene are MNHNS and SASEGT. The ends lost 3 bases at V and 3 bases at J; junction bases unmatched: 10. Turning to this clonotype: The antigen is undetermined.

The chain is built from TRBV6-1 and TRBJ1-4; 10 bases align to TRBD1. The TCR sequence derives from a man aged 50-75 years who received an inactivated influenza vaccine. Material: PBMCs from blood, obtained about 19 months after vaccination. The CDR3 DNA is TGTGCCAGCAGTGATGACAGGGGGCGATCGGAATCTAATGAAAAACTGTTTTTT. The encoded protein is CASSDDRGRSESNEKLFF.